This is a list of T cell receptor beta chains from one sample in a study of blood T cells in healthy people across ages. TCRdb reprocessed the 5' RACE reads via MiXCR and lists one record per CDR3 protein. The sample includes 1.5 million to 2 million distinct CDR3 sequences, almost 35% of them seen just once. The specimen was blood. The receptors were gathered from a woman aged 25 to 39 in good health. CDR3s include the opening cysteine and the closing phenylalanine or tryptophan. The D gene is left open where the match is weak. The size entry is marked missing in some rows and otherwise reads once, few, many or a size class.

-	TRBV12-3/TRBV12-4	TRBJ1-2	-	TGTGTCAGCAGTATGGACAGCAACTATGGCTACACCTTC	CVSSMDSNYGYTF
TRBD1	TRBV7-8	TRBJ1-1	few	TGTGCCAGCAGCGACGGGACAGGATGGACTGAAGCTTTCTTT	CASSDGTGWTEAFF
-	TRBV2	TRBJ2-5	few	TGTGCCAGCAGTGAAGGGTCCACCATCCCCGAAGGGAGATTGGGGACCCAGTACTTC	CASSEGSTIPEGRLGTQYF
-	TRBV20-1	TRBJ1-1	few	TGCAGTGCCGAGAGCTCAGGGATGAGTAATTGGAACACTGAAGCTTTCTTT	CSAESSGMSNWNTEAFF
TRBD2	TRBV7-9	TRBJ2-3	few	TGTGCCAGCAGCTTCCAAGGCGGGGGGGCGAATACGCAGTATTTT	CASSFQGGGANTQYF
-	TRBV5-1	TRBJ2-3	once	TGCGCCAGCAGCATGGGGGATGGGTCGCAGTATTTT	CASSMGDGSQYF
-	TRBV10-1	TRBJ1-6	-	TGCGCCAGCAGTGACCAGGGGATGGGTTCACCCCTCCACTTT	CASSDQGMGSPLHF
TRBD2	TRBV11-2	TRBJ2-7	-	TGTGCCAGCAGCCCCCTTAGCGGGAGTTACGAGCAGTACTTC	CASSPLSGSYEQYF
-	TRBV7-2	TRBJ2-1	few	TGTGCCAGCAGCTTATCCCCCCAAGCGTGGAGCTCCTACAATGAGCAGTTCTTC	CASSLSPQAWSSYNEQFF
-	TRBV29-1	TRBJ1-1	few	TGCAGCGTTGAAGATCGGGCACCGAACACTGAAGCTTTCTTT	CSVEDRAPNTEAFF
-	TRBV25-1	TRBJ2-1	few	TGTGCCAGCAGTGACCCTCCCCCCGGGACCGAGCAGTTCTTC	CASSDPPPGTEQFF
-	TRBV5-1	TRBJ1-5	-	TGCGCCAGCAGGCGAGACCCGGGGGGCAGTCAGCCCCAGCATTTT	CASRRDPGGSQPQHF
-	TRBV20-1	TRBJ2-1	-	TGTAGTGCTAGGTTTGTCGGGCGGTCCTACAATGAGCAGTTCTTC	CSARFVGRSYNEQFF
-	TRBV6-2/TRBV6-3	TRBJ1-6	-	TGTGCCAGCAGCCGACAGCGAAGTTCCTATAATTCACCCCTCCACTTT	CASSRQRSSYNSPLHF
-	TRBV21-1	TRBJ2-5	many	TGTGCCAGCAGCCCCCGAGGACGATCGGCCCCCCGGGAGGAGACCCAGTACTTC	CASSPRGRSAPREETQYF
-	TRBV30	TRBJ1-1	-	TGTACCTGGAGTCAAGCCGAATTGAACACTGAAGCTTTCTTT	CTWSQAELNTEAFF
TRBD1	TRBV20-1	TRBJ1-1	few	TGCAGTGCTAAAAAGTACAGGGGTGAGAACACTGAAGCTTTCTTT	CSAKKYRGENTEAFF
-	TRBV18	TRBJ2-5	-	TGTGCCAGCTCACCAAGGGCCGACCACCAAGAGACCCAGTACTTC	CASSPRADHQETQYF
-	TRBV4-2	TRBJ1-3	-	TGTGCCAGCAGCCAGGTGGGCGAGACTGGAAACACCATATATTTT	CASSQVGETGNTIYF
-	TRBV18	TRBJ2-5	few	TGTGCCAGCTCACTACGGGACTTGGAGACCCAGTACTTC	CASSLRDLETQYF
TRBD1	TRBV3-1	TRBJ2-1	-	TGTGCCAGCGGCCCGACAGGGGGCCCGAAGGGTTTCTACAATGAGCAGTTCTTC	CASGPTGGPKGFYNEQFF
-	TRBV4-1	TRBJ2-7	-	TGCGCCAGCAGCCAAAAGAAAGGGGCCGACGAGCAGTACTTC	CASSQKKGADEQYF
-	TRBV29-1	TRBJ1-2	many	TGCAGCGCTGGTCAACTCTATGGCTACACCTTC	CSAGQLYGYTF
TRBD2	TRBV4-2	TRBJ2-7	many	TGCGCCAGCAGCCAAGGGGCGGGAGGATCCTACGAGCAGTACTTC	CASSQGAGGSYEQYF
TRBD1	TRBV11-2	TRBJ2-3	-	TGTGCCAGCAGCTTAGATCGTTGGACAGGGATCGCAGATACGCAGTATTTT	CASSLDRWTGIADTQYF
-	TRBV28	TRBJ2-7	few	TGTGCCAGCAGGATCCAGGCGGGATACGAGCAGTACTTC	CASRIQAGYEQYF
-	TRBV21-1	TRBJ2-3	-	TGTGCCAGCAGCAGGGCCCCGGGGCGCCGGGCAGATACGCAGTATTTT	CASSRAPGRRADTQYF
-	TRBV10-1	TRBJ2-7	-	TGCGCCAACAAGCGGCAATGGGAGACCCACGAGCAGTACTTC	CANKRQWETHEQYF
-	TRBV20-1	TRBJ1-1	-	TGCAGTGCTAGTCAGGGTGGCAAGACTGAAGCTTTCTTT	CSASQGGKTEAFF
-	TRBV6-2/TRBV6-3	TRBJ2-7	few	TGTGCCAGCAGCGAAGGGGAGGTAGCCGAGCAGTACTTC	CASSEGEVAEQYF
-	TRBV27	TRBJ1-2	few	TGTGCCAGCAGTCGGGGGGACACCTTC	CASSRGDTF
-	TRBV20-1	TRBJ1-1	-	TGCAGTTCCCTCCGGGGGAGCCACAGTGGAACTGAAGCTTTCTTT	CSSLRGSHSGTEAFF
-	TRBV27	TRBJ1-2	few	TGTGCCAGCAGTCCGCTTACGGAGGGGCAAAACTATGGCTACACCTTC	CASSPLTEGQNYGYTF
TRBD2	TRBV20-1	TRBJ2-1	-	TGCAGTGCTAGGAATAGCGGGAGGATGACGGATGAGCAGTTCTTC	CSARNSGRMTDEQFF
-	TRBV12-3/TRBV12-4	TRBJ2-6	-	TGTGCCAGCAGTTTAATTGATAGGACTTCTGGGGCCAACGTCCTGACTTTC	CASSLIDRTSGANVLTF
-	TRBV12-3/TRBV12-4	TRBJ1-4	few	TGTGCCAGCAGGGGCAGGGCTAATGAAAAACTGTTTTTT	CASRGRANEKLFF
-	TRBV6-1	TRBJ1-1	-	TGTGCCAGCGCAGGGTTTGAAGCTTTCTTT	CASAGFEAFF
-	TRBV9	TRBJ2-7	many	TGTGCCAGCAGCGTAGGGGGTTCGCCCTACGAGCAGTACTTC	CASSVGGSPYEQYF
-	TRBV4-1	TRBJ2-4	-	TGCGCCAGCAGCCAAATAATAGTAGCCAAAAACATTCAGTACTTC	CASSQIIVAKNIQYF
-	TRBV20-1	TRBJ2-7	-	TGCAGTGCTAGAGACCCGATCCGCGGGCAGTACTTC	CSARDPIRGQYF
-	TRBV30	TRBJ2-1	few	TGTGCCTGGAGTGTTGTAGTGGAGCAGTTCTTC	CAWSVVVEQFF
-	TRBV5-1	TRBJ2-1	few	TGCGCCAGCAGCTTGGAGTGGAGCGGCAGCTCCTACAATGAGCAGTTCTTC	CASSLEWSGSSYNEQFF
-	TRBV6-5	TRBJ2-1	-	TGTGCCGTAACAAACGGGGATGAGCAGTTCTTC	CAVTNGDEQFF